These 9 T cell receptor beta chains share one sample of origin, sequenced in a study of siplizumab effects on memory and regulatory T cells. Sequencing used immunoSEQ multiplex PCR; TCRdb keeps in-frame clones, though not all of them. Here the sample spans some 100,000 clones, roughly 96% being singletons. Sequencing was performed on naive CD4+ T cells sorted from blood. The receptors come from a human donor in good health.

V usage is TRBV7-2 and J usage is TRBJ2-3; 11 bases are shared with TRBD2. After removal of 1 base from V and 3 bases from J, the junction contained 6 bases not matched to a gene. The CDR3 sequence is 17 residues long. From germline, CDR1 is SGHTA and CDR2 FQGNSA. The CDR3 DNA follows: TGTGCCAGCAGCTTAGGACTAGCGGGGTCACGTACAGATACGCAGTATTTT. Translation: CASSLGLAGSRTDTQYF.

The chain recombines TRBV7-2 with TRBJ2-7; possibly TRBD2 for D (5 bases). V was clipped by 1 base and J by 7 bases, with 17 bases between them. CDR3 length: 15 residues. CDR1 is SGHTA and CDR2 is FQGNSA in the germline V gene. CDR3 DNA sequence: TGTGCCAGCAGCTTAGTAATCGGGGAATCGGGGGAGCAGTACTTC. As protein: CASSLVIGESGEQYF.

This clone was detected only once. V usage is TRBV6-6 and J usage is TRBJ1-3, with D uncertain. This CDR3 is 14 amino acids long. Germline CDR1 MNHNY, CDR2 SVGAGI (reference sequence). V shed 7 bases and J shed 4 bases, with 14 bases lying between them. CDR3 region: CASKAGMVGNTIYF. In DNA form, the CDR3 reads TGTGCCAGCAAGGCGGGGATGGTCGGAAACACCATATATTTT.

V gene TRBV30 combines with J gene TRBJ2-1; 10 bases line up with TRBD2. The germline V gene encodes CDR1 GTSNPN and CDR2 SVGIG (reference sequence). The CDR3 contains 16 residues. After removal of 4 bases from V and 9 bases from J, the junction contained 15 bases not matched to a gene. The CDR3 bases are TGTGCCTGGACTGTACCCCTAGCGGGGGCCCGGAGTGAGCAGTTCTTC. It yields the protein CAWTVPLAGARSEQFF.

The chain joins TRBV6-1 to TRBJ2-7; TRBD1 matches at 7 bases. The J segment lost 3 bases and the V segment lost 1 base, leaving 3 bases of the junction unmatched. CDR1 is MNHNS and CDR2 is SASEGT in the germline V gene. The CDR3 consists of 14 residues. The CDR3 DNA reads as TGTGCCAGCAGTGAAGGGGACAGTCGCTACGAGCAGTACTTC. Translating gives CASSEGDSRYEQYF.

The gene calls are TRBV2 and TRBJ1-6; no reliable D call. Germline V lookup: CDR1 SNHLY, CDR2 FYNNEI. There are 16 residues in the CDR3. Trimming removed 8 bases at V and 0 bases at J, with 14 bases between. CDR3 bases: TGTGCCAGCCTCCGGGCAGAAAGCTCCTATAATTCACCCCTCCACTTT. It translates to CASLRAESSYNSPLHF.

V gene TRBV7-9 combines with J gene TRBJ2-1; 11 bases are shared with TRBD1. CDR3 size: 14 residues. The V and J ends lost 5 bases and 8 bases, in that order; junction bases with no gene match: 5. Germline CDR1 and CDR2: SEHNR and FQNEAQ (reference sequence). CDR3 nucleotide sequence: TGTGCCAGCAGCCACGGACAGGGGGCTTATGAGCAGTTCTTC. It translates to CASSHGQGAYEQFF.

V gene TRBV7-6 combines with J gene TRBJ1-3; no clear D gene. The CDR3 has 14 amino acids. The V and J ends lost 2 bases and 4 bases respectively, with 9 bases between them. Germline CDR1 is SGHVS and CDR2 is FNYEAQ. The DNA of the CDR3 is TGTGCCAGCAGCTTAAGAGGACCCGGAAACACCATATATTTT. It codes for CASSLRGPGNTIYF.

This clone was seen a single time. This chain links TRBV9 with TRBJ1-1, with D possibly matching TRBD1 (6 bases). Germline CDR1 SGDLS, CDR2 YYNGEE. CDR3 length: 16 amino acids. Trimming left V 4 bases short and J 4 bases short, with 20 bases between. The CDR3 DNA follows: TGTGCCAGCAGCCCCACCCTGACAGGTATTACCACTGAAGCTTTCTTT. Its protein is CASSPTLTGITTEAFF.